Shown below are 12 T cell receptor beta chains from a single sample sequenced in a study of T cell clonality in common variable immunodeficiency. Findings and caveats of the study: In common variable immunodeficiency, TCR beta chains reportedly carried fewer deletions and N-nucleotide insertions.

Clones were read by immunoSEQ multiplex PCR, and TCRdb kept only the in-frame ones, dropping some. The specimen has more than 30,000 clones, none found just once. These receptors have no known antigen. Sequenced: peripheral blood mononuclear cells. The receptors originated from a human donor with common variable immunodeficiency.

A few counts support this clone. Coverage ceases 3 residues before the CDR3 finishes, and the germline J gene fills in the end. The chain uses TRBV18 and TRBJ2-1, with 9 bases lining up with TRBD1. The CDR3 extends over 17 amino acids. V shed 2 bases, J shed 7 bases, and the junction held 12 bases outside the gene matches. The germline V gene has CDR1 KGHSH and CDR2 LQKENI. The sequenced part of the CDR3 DNA is TGTGCCAGCTCACCAAGATATCTAGGACAGGGGATGAATGAG. It is translated as CASSPRYLGQGMNE. The whole CDR3 protein reads CASSPRYLGQGMNEQFF. The full variable domain, completed using reference TRBV18 and TRBJ2-1, is NAGVMQNPRHLVRRRGQEARLRCSPMKGHSHVYWYRQLPEEGLKFMVYLQKENIIDESGMPKERFSAEFPKEGPSILRIQQVVRGDSAAYFCASSPRYLGQGMNEQFFGPGTRLTVL.

Worth noting for this clone: The read ends 3 residues early relative to the CDR3; the germline J gene fills the gap. V gene TRBV5-1 combines with J gene TRBJ2-7, with D unresolved. Trimming pared 0 bases from V and 4 bases from J, leaving 11 bases between. The germline gives CDR1 SGHRS, CDR2 YFSETQ. There are 14 residues in the CDR3. This chain's CDR3 is CASSLVGFGYEQYF. The covered CDR3 bases are TGCGCCAGCAGCTTGGTAGGGTTCGGATACGAG. Filled out from reference TRBV5-1 and TRBJ2-7, the complete variable domain reads KAGVTQTPRYLIKTRGQQVTLSCSPISGHRSVSWYQQTPGQGLQFLFEYFSETQRNKGNFPGRFSGRQFSNSRSEMNVSTLELGDSALYLCASSLVGFGYEQYFGPGTRLTVT.

This clone was counted many times. The sequence runs out 3 residues before the end of the CDR3; the remainder is reconstructed from the germline J gene. This sequence joins TRBV20-1 and TRBJ2-7; 8 nucleotides match TRBD2. Germline V gene sequence: CDR1 DFQATT, CDR2 SNEGSKA (reference sequence). The CDR3 extends over 14 amino acids. Trimming at V came to 5 bases and at J to 2 bases, leaving 8 bases not matched to a gene. The DNA read from the CDR3 is TGCAGTGCTGACCGGGCGGGGGGAACCTACGAG. It is translated as CSADRAGGTYE. The full-length CDR3 reads as CSADRAGGTYEQYF.

This clone has a count of ten or more. The CDR3 end falls 3 residues outside the read, so it is completed with the germline J gene. The chain couples TRBV5-1 to TRBJ1-2, with D unclear. The germline V and J ends were trimmed by 0 bases and 1 base, with 19 bases remaining between them. The CDR3 spans 18 residues. The germline V gene has CDR1 SGHRS and CDR2 YFSETQ. CDR3 bases read: TGCGCCAGCAGCTTGGATCGAGTGGGCAAGTACGGTAACTATGGC. This encodes CASSLDRVGKYGNYG. The entire CDR3 protein reads CASSLDRVGKYGNYGYTF.

Of note for this clone: The CDR3 goes on 3 residues after the read ends, and that part is filled in from the germline J gene. V is TRBV7-2 and J is TRBJ1-4; no definite D call. Deletions cut 4 bases from V and 7 bases from J, with 16 bases between. Germline V gene sequence: CDR1 SGHTA, CDR2 FQGNSA. The CDR3 spans 15 residues. Incomplete CDR3 DNA: TGTGCCAGCAGCTCCGGTCCGGGGATGGCTGAAAAA. Translating it yields CASSSGPGMAEK. In full, the CDR3 is CASSSGPGMAEKLFF.

At least ten counts were recorded for this clone. The read is 3 residues too short to cover the CDR3 end, so that end is filled in from the germline J gene. The chain recombines TRBV18 with TRBJ1-3, with D unresolved. Per the germline V gene, CDR1 is KGHSH and CDR2 is LQKENI. The V end was cut by 4 bases, the J end by 4 bases, with 14 bases between. CDR3 length: 15 residues. The CDR3 sequence: CASSLSGGMGNTIYF. CDR3 DNA (partial): TGTGCCAGCTCACTCTCAGGAGGAATGGGAAACACC. Supplemented by reference TRBV18 and TRBJ1-3, the full variable domain reads NAGVMQNPRHLVRRRGQEARLRCSPMKGHSHVYWYRQLPEEGLKFMVYLQKENIIDESGMPKERFSAEFPKEGPSILRIQQVVRGDSAAYFCASSLSGGMGNTIYFGEGSWLTVV.

This clone appeared a few times. Coverage ceases 3 residues before the CDR3 finishes, and the germline J gene fills in the end. This chain joins TRBV18 and TRBJ2-6; tentatively, D is TRBD1 or TRBD2 (5 bases each). The V gene lost 1 base and the J gene lost 0 bases, with 13 bases spanning the gap. This CDR3 spans 18 amino acids. CDR1 is KGHSH, CDR2 LQKENI, per germline. The CDR3 bases that were read are TGTGCCAGCTCACCACTTTCAGGGAGATCCTCTGGGGCCAACGTC. As protein: CASSPLSGRSSGANV. The CDR3 reads in full as CASSPLSGRSSGANVLTF.

This clone was picked up many times. The read ends 3 residues before the CDR3 terminus; that terminus is restored from the germline J gene. The chain couples TRBV7-9 to TRBJ1-6, with 7 bases matching TRBD1. Losses at the gene ends were 5 bases for V and 8 bases for J; bases not matched to a gene: 6. This CDR3 comprises 14 residues. Germline V gene lookup returns CDR1 SEHNR and CDR2 FQNEAQ (reference sequence). This chain's CDR3 is CASSPQGTYSPLHF. The part of the CDR3 DNA that was read is TGTGCCAGCAGCCCACAGGGGACCTATTCACCC. Supplemented by reference TRBV7-9 and TRBJ1-6, the full variable domain reads DTGVSQNPRHKITKRGQNVTFRCDPISEHNRLYWYRQTLGQGPEFLTYFQNEAQLEKSRLLSDRFSAERPKGSFSTLEIQRTEQGDSAMYLCASSPQGTYSPLHFGNGTRLTVT.

This clone was counted many times. The CDR3 here is CASSEQGYEQYF. CDR3 DNA, as far as it was read: TGTGCCAGCAGTGAACAGGGTTACGAG. J is TRBJ2-7 and V is TRBV6-1, with D tentatively TRBD1 (5 bases). Read data end 3 residues before the CDR3 end; the end is taken from the germline J gene. Germline-derived CDR1 and CDR2 are MNHNS and SASEGT. The CDR3 has 12 amino acids. Trimming cost V 2 bases and J 4 bases, with 6 bases left between them.

A word on this clone: The read gets to within 3 residues of the CDR3 end, and the germline J gene fills in the rest. The V gene is TRBV30, the J gene TRBJ1-2, with 7 bases lining up with TRBD1. CDR1 is GTSNPN and CDR2 is SVGIG in the germline V gene (reference sequence). CDR3 length: 13 residues. With 4 bases clipped from V and 6 bases from J, the junction kept 8 bases outside the gene matches. The sequenced part of the CDR3 DNA is TGTGCCTGGACTCGACAGGGTCTGGATGGC. The encoded protein is CAWTRQGLDG. In full, the CDR3 reads CAWTRQGLDGYTF. Full variable domain (remainder filled in from reference TRBV30 and TRBJ1-2): SQTIHQWPATLVQPVGSPLSLECTVEGTSNPNLYWYRQAAGRGLQLLFYSVGIGQISSEVPQNLSASRPQDRQFILSSKKLLLSDSGFYLCAWTRQGLDGYTFGSGTRLTVV.

This clone came up a few times. The read halts 3 residues ahead of the CDR3 end, with the missing end drawn from the germline J gene. V is TRBV30 and J is TRBJ2-7; 7 bases match TRBD1. The CDR3 length is 14 residues. CDR1 GTSNPN and CDR2 SVGIG come from the germline V gene (reference sequence). Trimming cost V 5 bases and J 4 bases; bases outside gene matches: 11. The CDR3 here is CAWHARGQPYEQYF. The sequenced CDR3 bases are TGTGCCTGGCACGCGAGGGGACAGCCATACGAG.

This clone appeared many times. The read stops 3 residues short of the end of the CDR3; the missing end is completed from the germline J gene. The J gene is TRBJ2-3, the V gene TRBV20-1; TRBD2 matches 7 bases. CDR3 length equals 15 residues. After removal of 1 base from V and 6 bases from J, the junction contained 10 bases not matched to a gene. CDR1 and CDR2 (germline): DFQATT, SNEGSKA (reference sequence). The CDR3: CSARAPGGFSDTQYF. The CDR3 bases that were read are TGCAGTGCTAGAGCGCCCGGGGGGTTTTCGGATACG.